The 28 T cell receptor beta chains presented below share a single source sample, sequenced in a study of CD8+ T cells in alopecia areata. The sample's treatment: oral pan-JAK inhibitor, 5-10 mg twice daily. RNA extraction was followed by reverse transcription into cDNA, which acted as the sequencing template. Data came from immunoSEQ multiplex PCR; TCRdb stores just in-frame clones and leaves some out. In the table there are 90,000 to 150,000 clones, about 50% of which are singletons. The source material was CD4+ T cells sorted from blood, sampled at week 4, from a patient treated with tofacitinib. The receptors come from a human donor with alopecia areata.

The chain links TRBV30 to TRBJ2-5; the match to TRBD1 covers 8 bases. CDR1 and CDR2 from the germline V gene are GTSNPN and SVGIG (reference sequence). The V and J ends lost 0 bases and 5 bases, in that order; junction bases with no gene match: 14. The CDR3 has 17 residues. CDR3 residues: CAWSVPPSRGLWETQYF. DNA of the CDR3: TGTGCCTGGAGTGTACCCCCGTCCAGGGGGCTGTGGGAGACCCAGTACTTC.

This clone was recorded a few times. The rearrangement links TRBV29-1 to TRBJ2-1, with D possibly being TRBD2 (5 bases). Germline V gene sequence: CDR1 SQVTM, CDR2 ANQGSEA. V gave up 8 bases and J gave up 1 base, with 9 bases separating them. CDR3 size: 12 residues. The CDR3 loop reads CSTRGSYNEQFF. CDR3 nucleotides: TGCAGCACCCGGGGTTCCTACAATGAGCAGTTCTTC.

This clone turned up a few times. V is TRBV5-4 and J is TRBJ2-7; 11 bases align to TRBD1. This CDR3 has 14 amino acids. With V trimmed by 5 bases and J by 7 bases, 8 bases remained unmatched. The germline V gene has CDR1 SGHNT and CDR2 YYREEE (reference sequence). CDR3 coding DNA: TGTGCCAGCAGTTTATGGACAGGGGGCGGAGAGCAGTACTTC. As protein: CASSLWTGGGEQYF.

The rearrangement links TRBV29-1 to TRBJ2-7; 9 positions match TRBD1. Per the germline V gene, CDR1 is SQVTM and CDR2 is ANQGSEA. The CDR3 contains 14 residues. Trimming removed 7 bases from V and 3 bases from J; junction bases left unmatched: 10. CDR3 sequence: CSAGTGRVRYEQYF. The DNA of the CDR3 is TGCAGCGCAGGGACAGGGAGGGTTCGCTACGAGCAGTACTTC.

This clone was counted a few times. The J gene is TRBJ2-1, the V gene TRBV29-1; D may be TRBD1 (5 bases). The CDR3 has 14 amino acids. V gave up 4 bases and J gave up 7 bases, with 17 bases separating them. Germline CDR1 reads SQVTM; CDR2 reads ANQGSEA. The CDR3 bases are TGCAGCGTTGTGGGGCGTCTTGCCCCTAATGAGCAGTTCTTC. Its protein is CSVVGRLAPNEQFF.

Comment on this clone: Other DNA sequences from this sample encode an identical CDR3 as well. The chain recombines TRBV27 with TRBJ2-4; D uncertain. The CDR3 is made up of 15 amino acids. Germline CDR1 and CDR2: MNHEY and SMNVEV (reference sequence). Trimming shortened V by 0 bases and J by 0 bases, and 6 bases separated the two germline ends. The chain's CDR3 is CASSLSGLAKNIQYF. Here the CDR3 DNA reads TGTGCCAGCAGTTTATCCGGGTTAGCCAAAAACATTCAGTACTTC.

The J gene is TRBJ1-5, the V gene TRBV19, with 10 bases lining up with TRBD1. The CDR3 loop spans 15 amino acids. The V gene end was trimmed by 5 bases and the J gene end by 3 bases; junction bases not matched to a gene: 4. Germline V gives CDR1 LNHDA, CDR2 SQIVND (reference sequence). CDR3 in amino acids: CASSRQGANNQPQHF. The CDR3 coding sequence is TGTGCCAGTAGTCGACAGGGGGCGAACAATCAGCCCCAGCATTTT.

The chain joins TRBV2 to TRBJ2-2; D unresolved. Trimming removed 5 bases at V and 3 bases at J, with 7 bases between. The germline CDR1 and CDR2 sequences are SNHLY and FYNNEI. This CDR3 comprises 13 residues. The CDR3 nucleotides read TGTGCCAGCAGTAACAGCCACACCGGGGAGCTGTTTTTT. Its translation is CASSNSHTGELFF.

The chain employs TRBV30 and TRBJ1-4; no clear D. Germline loops: CDR1 GTSNPN, CDR2 SVGIG (reference sequence). The CDR3 runs to 12 residues. V dropped 1 base and J dropped 8 bases, with 8 bases sitting between them. CDR3 residues: CAWSAFGEKLFF. In DNA, the CDR3 is TGTGCCTGGAGTGCTTTTGGAGAAAAACTGTTTTTT.

The chain employs TRBV30 and TRBJ1-2, with D perhaps matching TRBD1 (6 bases). CDR1 is GTSNPN and CDR2 is SVGIG in the germline V gene (reference sequence). V dropped 3 bases and J dropped 2 bases, with 19 bases sitting between them. This CDR3 contains 16 residues. CDR3 nucleotides: TGTGCCTGGAGCGCTACCCGGACAGCCGAGAACTATGGCTACACCTTC. Translating it yields CAWSATRTAENYGYTF.

This chain links TRBV30 with TRBJ1-1; D may be TRBD1 (6 bases). Trimming stripped 5 bases from V and 4 bases from J, with 20 bases between. Germline CDR1 GTSNPN, CDR2 SVGIG (reference sequence). This CDR3 region has 15 residues. The CDR3 is CAWDDRTPGITEAFF. As DNA, the CDR3 is TGTGCCTGGGATGACAGGACCCCGGGGATCACTGAAGCTTTCTTT.

The chain couples TRBV11-2 to TRBJ1-2; D is unclear. This CDR3 is 12 amino acids long. V was cut by 1 base and J by 0 bases, with 0 bases left in between. CDR1 is SGHAT and CDR2 is FQNNGV in the germline V gene. The CDR3 spells CASSLANYGYTF. Written as DNA, the CDR3 is TGTGCCAGCAGCTTAGCTAACTATGGCTACACCTTC.

The J gene is TRBJ2-1, the V gene TRBV7-8, with TRBD1 identical over 11 bases. CDR3 size: 16 residues. After removal of 3 bases from V and 7 bases from J, the junction contained 8 bases not matched to a gene. Looked up from germline, CDR1 is SGHVS and CDR2 is FQNEAQ. The chain's CDR3 is CASSFPYGQGANEQFF. DNA for the CDR3: TGTGCCAGCAGCTTCCCCTATGGACAGGGGGCGAATGAGCAGTTCTTC.

The chain is built from TRBV6-1 and TRBJ2-2, with 9 bases aligning to TRBD1. With V trimmed by 10 bases and J by 11 bases, 17 bases remained unmatched. The germline V gene has CDR1 MNHNS and CDR2 SASEGT. The CDR3 length is 15 residues. As DNA, the CDR3 is TGTGCCACGGGAACATCCGGGACAGGGAAAGGCGAGCTGTTTTTT. Its protein is CATGTSGTGKGELFF.

J is TRBJ2-7 and V is TRBV27; D not certain. V shed 2 bases and J shed 3 bases, with 8 bases lying between them. Germline CDR1 reads MNHEY; CDR2 reads SMNVEV (reference sequence). The CDR3 covers 13 residues. CDR3 protein: CASSLSRFYEQYF. The DNA of the CDR3 is TGTGCCAGCAGTTTAAGCCGTTTCTACGAGCAGTACTTC.

This clone was picked up a small number of times. The CDR3 reads CASSEVWPPIAYSPLHF. CDR3 bases: TGTGCCAGCAGTGAAGTCTGGCCTCCTATTGCTTATTCACCCCTCCACTTT. The chain joins TRBV6-1 to TRBJ1-6; no reliable D call. The CDR3 sequence is 17 residues long. Between the trimmed V and J ends, which lost 1 base and 8 bases, there was a span of 18 bases. In germline, CDR1 is MNHNS, CDR2 SASEGT.

This clone was seen once. V usage is TRBV5-1 and J usage is TRBJ2-5; D call uncertain. Between the trimmed V and J ends, which lost 0 bases and 5 bases, there was a span of 11 bases. Germline V CDR1 and CDR2: SGHRS, YFSETQ. The CDR3 runs to 14 residues. CDR3 sequence: CASSLAKGRETQYF. CDR3 nucleotide sequence: TGCGCCAGCAGCTTGGCCAAGGGTAGGGAGACCCAGTACTTC.

The chain has TRBV29-1 and TRBJ2-5; TRBD1 matches at 9 bases. Germline trimming cut 5 bases from V and 5 bases from J; bases unmatched to any gene: 6. Germline CDR1 reads SQVTM; CDR2 reads ANQGSEA. The CDR3 spans 13 residues. For the CDR3, the DNA is TGCAGCGTTAGAACAGGGGGCGCGGAGACCCAGTACTTC. Protein product: CSVRTGGAETQYF.

The chain joins TRBV30 to TRBJ2-7; unclear D gene. Trimming took 0 bases from V and 6 from J, leaving 6 bases between them. Germline V gives CDR1 GTSNPN, CDR2 SVGIG (reference sequence). CDR3 length equals 11 residues. The DNA for the CDR3 is TGTGCCTGGAGTGTAGCTAGCGAGCAGTACTTC. This codes for CAWSVASEQYF.

The chain recombines TRBV5-4 with TRBJ1-2, with D unresolved. This CDR3 contains 13 residues. Trimming pared 0 bases from V and 8 bases from J, leaving 11 bases between. Germline CDR1 reads SGHNT; CDR2 reads YYREEE (reference sequence). CDR3 in amino acids: CASSLEGLRGYTF. The DNA of the CDR3 is TGTGCCAGCAGCTTGGAAGGGTTAAGGGGCTACACCTTC.

This clone has just one count. The rearrangement joins TRBV30 to TRBJ2-7; D is ambiguous. There are 13 residues in the CDR3. The V and J ends lost 2 bases and 4 bases respectively, with 12 bases between them. The germline CDR1 and CDR2 sequences are GTSNPN and SVGIG (reference sequence). The CDR3 protein is CAWSPLSGYEQYF. The CDR3, as DNA: TGTGCCTGGAGTCCCCTTTCCGGGTACGAGCAGTACTTC.

This chain uses TRBV11-2 with TRBJ2-3; D is unresolved. The CDR3 sequence is 13 residues long. CDR1 is SGHAT and CDR2 is FQNNGV in the germline V gene. Deletions cut 5 bases from V and 9 bases from J, with 15 bases between. CDR3 loop: CASSAPVAATQYF. The CDR3 DNA reads as TGTGCCAGCAGCGCCCCGGTGGCGGCCACGCAGTATTTT.

The chain employs TRBV2 and TRBJ2-7; 7 positions match TRBD1. The CDR3 extends over 13 amino acids. In germline, CDR1 is SNHLY, CDR2 FYNNEI. V trimming: 6 bases; J trimming: 4 bases; junction bases outside the gene matches: 6. The CDR3 nucleotides read TGTGCCAGCAGGACAGGGATAGAGTACGAGCAGTACTTC. Protein: CASRTGIEYEQYF.

V usage is TRBV29-1 and J usage is TRBJ1-2; D call uncertain. Germline V CDR1 and CDR2: SQVTM, ANQGSEA. CDR3 length equals 13 residues. V gave up 4 bases and J gave up 6 bases, with 15 bases separating them. CDR3 protein: CSVVRSRIDGYTF. CDR3 nucleotides: TGCAGCGTTGTCCGCTCCCGGATAGATGGCTACACCTTC.

This chain uses TRBV29-1 with TRBJ2-7; 7 nucleotides agree with TRBD1. Germline trimming cut 7 bases from V and 5 bases from J; bases unmatched to any gene: 11. Germline lookup yields CDR1 SQVTM and CDR2 ANQGSEA. The CDR3 runs 13 residues. CDR3 in amino acids: CSAGYRGVHEQYF. In DNA, the CDR3 is TGCAGCGCGGGATACAGGGGCGTTCACGAGCAGTACTTC.

The V call is TRBV27, the J call TRBJ2-1, with 9 positions matching TRBD2. CDR3 length: 16 residues. With 5 bases clipped from V and 5 bases from J, the junction kept 10 bases outside the gene matches. From germline, CDR1 is MNHEY and CDR2 SMNVEV (reference sequence). This CDR3 is CASSPLAGVPDNEQFF. CDR3 sequence (DNA): TGTGCCAGCAGTCCATTAGCGGGAGTCCCCGACAATGAGCAGTTCTTC.

J is TRBJ2-3 and V is TRBV20-1; no firm D call. V lost 1 base and J lost 2, with 1 base in between. The CDR3 extends over 11 amino acids. Germline V gives CDR1 DFQATT, CDR2 SNEGSKA (reference sequence). The CDR3 region is CSARVTDTQYF. DNA for the CDR3: TGCAGTGCTAGAGTCACAGATACGCAGTATTTT.

This clone was seen more than once but under ten times. V and J are TRBV19 and TRBJ1-1; 7 nucleotides match TRBD1. From germline, CDR1 is LNHDA and CDR2 SQIVND (reference sequence). CDR3 length: 15 residues. V was pared by 7 bases and J by 0 bases, with 8 bases of the junction left unmatched. This chain's CDR3 is CASTRTGALNTEAFF. Here the CDR3 DNA reads TGTGCCAGTACAAGAACAGGGGCCTTGAACACTGAAGCTTTCTTT.